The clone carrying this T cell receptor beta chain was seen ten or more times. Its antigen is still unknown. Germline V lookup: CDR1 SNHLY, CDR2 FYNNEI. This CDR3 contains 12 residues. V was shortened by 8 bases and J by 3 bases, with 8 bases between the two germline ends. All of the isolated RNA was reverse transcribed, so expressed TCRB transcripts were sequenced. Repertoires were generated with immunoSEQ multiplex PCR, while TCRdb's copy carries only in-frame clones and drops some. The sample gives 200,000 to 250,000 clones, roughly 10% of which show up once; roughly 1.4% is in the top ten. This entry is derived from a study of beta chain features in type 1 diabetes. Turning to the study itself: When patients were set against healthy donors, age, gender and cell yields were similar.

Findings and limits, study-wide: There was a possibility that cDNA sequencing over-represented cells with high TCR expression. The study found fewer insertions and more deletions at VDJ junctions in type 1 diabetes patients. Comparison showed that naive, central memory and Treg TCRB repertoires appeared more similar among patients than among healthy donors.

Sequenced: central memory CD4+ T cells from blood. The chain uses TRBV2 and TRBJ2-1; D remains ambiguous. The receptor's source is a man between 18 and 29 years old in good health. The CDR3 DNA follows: TGTGCCAGCCACTTCTACTACAATGAGCAGTTCTTC. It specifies CASHFYYNEQFF.